This T cell receptor (beta chain) is from a study of T-cell memory formation after mild COVID-19. The study, taken as a whole, reports: Pre-infection memory held some responding clones, suggesting pre-existing cross-reactive T cells responded.

Amplification by 5'RACE using constant-segment primers produced TCR alpha and TCR beta cDNA libraries that carried sample barcodes and UMIs. One entry per CDR3 protein, called by TCRdb with MiXCR from the 5' RACE reads. The profile shows 350,000 or so distinct CDR3 sequences, roughly 21% of them singletons. Of note for this clonotype: Its antigen remains unidentified. Germline is not matched at one junction end, which may reflect a read error.

The CDR3 runs to 13 residues. The germline V gene encodes CDR1 MNHNS and CDR2 SASEGT. The chain links TRBV6-1 to TRBJ2-2; 7 bases align to TRBD2. This TCR was recovered from an adult woman who had mild COVID-19 (a few samples of this study predate the infection). Cell type and time point are not known. Sequencing was carried out using PBMCs or a T cell subset sorted from them (not recorded which). The DNA of the CDR3 is TGTGCCAGCAGAGAAGGGAGGGCCGGGGAGCTGTTTTTT. Its protein is CASREGRAGELFF.